The 27 T cell receptor beta chains given below trace back to one sample, sequenced in a study of blood T cell repertoires in COVID-19. Some clones are missing from TCRdb's copy, which holds only in-frame ones; the method was immunoSEQ multiplex PCR. Of about 59,000 clones in the sample, 90% were seen once. Sequenced: peripheral blood. All receptors derive from a man aged 80 or over with acute or convalescent COVID-19.

V usage is TRBV2 and J usage is TRBJ1-5; 8 bases map to TRBD1. With V trimmed by 4 bases and J by 2 bases, 1 base remained unmatched. Germline lookup yields CDR1 SNHLY and CDR2 FYNNEI. This CDR3 spans 14 amino acids. The CDR3 DNA follows: TGTGCCAGCAGTGGGGGACAGGGCAATCAGCCCCAGCATTTT. Translation gives CASSGGQGNQPQHF.

The genes are TRBV29-1 and TRBJ1-2; D gene ambiguous. V lost 2 bases and J lost 3, with 4 bases in between. The germline V gene has CDR1 SQVTM and CDR2 ANQGSEA. The CDR3 contains 11 residues. CDR3 residues: CSVEHHYGYTF. The CDR3, as DNA: TGCAGCGTTGAACATCACTATGGCTACACCTTC.

V usage is TRBV5-1 and J usage is TRBJ1-6; 9 nucleotides match TRBD1. Trimming removed 2 bases from V and 5 bases from J; junction bases left unmatched: 2. From germline, CDR1 is SGHRS and CDR2 YFSETQ. The CDR3 loop spans 15 amino acids. The CDR3 coding sequence is TGCGCCAGCAGCTTACGGGACAGGGATAATTCACCCCTCCACTTT. Its translation is CASSLRDRDNSPLHF.

V usage is TRBV11-2 and J usage is TRBJ1-3; no firm D call. V lost 2 bases, J lost 4 bases, and 6 bases lay in between. CDR1 is SGHAT, CDR2 FQNNGV, per germline. This CDR3 has 13 residues. This chain's CDR3 is CASSLIEGNTIYF. The CDR3, as DNA: TGTGCCAGCAGCTTAATAGAAGGAAACACCATATATTTT.

The rearrangement joins TRBV29-1 to TRBJ2-7; 12 bases line up with TRBD1. V lost 5 bases, J lost 5 bases, and 10 bases stayed unmatched. The V gene's germline CDR1 is SQVTM and CDR2 ANQGSEA. CDR3 size: 15 residues. The CDR3 coding sequence is TGCAGCGTTCGCACCCCGGGACAGGGGGCCCACGAGCAGTACTTC. This codes for CSVRTPGQGAHEQYF.

This chain connects TRBV9 to TRBJ1-1; 10 nucleotides agree with TRBD1. The CDR3 contains 14 residues. Germline V lookup: CDR1 SGDLS, CDR2 YYNGEE. Germline trimming cut 3 bases from V and 7 bases from J; bases unmatched to any gene: 6. The CDR3 DNA reads TGTGCCAGCAGCGGGACAGGGGGAGGTAGTGAAGCTTTCTTT. Residues: CASSGTGGGSEAFF.

The chain joins TRBV29-1 to TRBJ2-5, with TRBD1 matching 8 bases. J lost 0 bases, V lost 5 bases, and 5 bases had no gene match. This CDR3 has 14 amino acids. Germline lookup yields CDR1 SQVTM and CDR2 ANQGSEA. This CDR3 is CSVRDRGYQETQYF. CDR3 in DNA: TGCAGCGTTCGTGACAGGGGTTACCAAGAGACCCAGTACTTC.

This clone has more than one count but fewer than ten. The chain couples TRBV15 to TRBJ1-6, with 9 bases fitting TRBD1. The CDR3 runs to 16 residues. Germline CDR1 LNHNV, CDR2 YYDKDF (reference sequence). Losses at the gene ends were 1 base for V and 11 bases for J; bases not matched to a gene: 9. CDR3 nucleotides: TGTGCCACCAGCAGAGCCCCCGGGACAGGGAGTACACCCCTCCACTTT. Protein product: CATSRAPGTGSTPLHF.

The chain joins TRBV7-6 to TRBJ2-7; 9 bases fit TRBD1. The CDR3 extends over 16 amino acids. Looked up from germline, CDR1 is SGHVS and CDR2 is FNYEAQ. Trimming removed 0 bases from V and 3 bases from J; junction bases left unmatched: 6. The CDR3 sequence: CASSLAPGQGVYEQYF. CDR3 nucleotides: TGTGCCAGCAGCTTAGCTCCGGGACAGGGAGTCTACGAGCAGTACTTC. Full variable domain (missing parts from reference TRBV7-6 and TRBJ2-7): GAGVSQSPRYKVTKRGQDVALRCDPISGHVSLYWYRQALGQGPEFLTYFNYEAQQDKSGLPNDRFSAERPEGSISTLTIQRTEQRDSAMYRCASSLAPGQGVYEQYFGPGTRLTVT.

The chain is built from TRBV7-2 and TRBJ2-2; 7 nucleotides line up with TRBD2. This CDR3 is 17 amino acids long. Germline CDR1 SGHTA, CDR2 FQGNSA. The trim removed 1 base at V and 4 bases at J, leaving 9 bases unmatched. The CDR3 sequence is CASSLVPVGGSTGELFF. Written as DNA, the CDR3 is TGTGCCAGCAGCTTAGTACCGGTCGGGGGGAGCACCGGGGAGCTGTTTTTT.

The chain has TRBV21-1 and TRBJ1-5. TRBV21-1 is listed as a pseudogene. This CDR3 has 16 residues. This chain's CDR3 is CASSKSKGRYNQPQHF. The CDR3 DNA is TGTGCCAGCAGCAAATCGAAAGGGAGGTACAATCAGCCCCAGCATTTT.

This chain links TRBV30 with TRBJ2-7, with D maybe TRBD1 (5 bases). V was cut by 8 bases and J by 9 bases, with 20 bases left in between. Germline CDR1 GTSNPN, CDR2 SVGIG (reference sequence). This CDR3 is 12 amino acids long. CDR3 residues: CALRGGPNGQYF. The CDR3 bases are TGTGCCCTAAGGGGCGGTCCTAATGGGCAGTACTTC.

The genes are TRBV6-1 and TRBJ2-5; D is possibly TRBD2 (6 bases). The ends were cut back, 1 base at V and 1 base at J, with 10 bases in the middle. The CDR3 has 15 amino acids. The V gene's germline CDR1 is MNHNS and CDR2 SASEGT. Written as DNA, the CDR3 is TGTGCCAGCAGTGAAGATATCGGGGGCCAAGAGACCCAGTACTTC. Encoded protein: CASSEDIGGQETQYF.

V is TRBV6-4 and J is TRBJ1-2; 9 nucleotides line up with TRBD1. In germline, CDR1 is MRHNA, CDR2 SNTAGT. Losses at the gene ends were 6 bases for V and 7 bases for J; bases not matched to a gene: 9. This CDR3 has 14 residues. As DNA, the CDR3 is TGTGCCAGCAGAGCACAGGGGGCGCAGGGTGGCTACACCTTC. It translates to CASRAQGAQGGYTF.

The V and J genes are TRBV3-1 (or the pseudogene TRBV3-2) and TRBJ1-6; 8 bases fit TRBD1. Germline-derived CDR1 and CDR2 are LGHDT and YNNKEL (reference sequence). The ends lost 4 bases at V and 10 bases at J; junction bases unmatched: 3. The CDR3 extends over 13 amino acids. The chain's CDR3 is CASSRGTGSPLHF. CDR3 bases: TGTGCCAGCAGCCGAGGGACAGGCTCACCCCTCCACTTT.

The chain employs TRBV5-1 and TRBJ2-3; D might be TRBD2 (5 bases). CDR3 length: 17 amino acids. Germline CDR1 SGHRS, CDR2 YFSETQ. The V gene lost 0 bases and the J gene lost 2 bases, with 16 bases spanning the gap. The CDR3, as DNA: TGCGCCAGCAGCTTGGGAGGGCAATCCTCCTTCACAGATACGCAGTATTTT. Its protein product is CASSLGGQSSFTDTQYF. Based on the CDR3 plus reference TRBV5-1 and TRBJ2-3, the full variable domain is KAGVTQTPRYLIKTRGQQVTLSCSPISGHRSVSWYQQTPGQGLQFLFEYFSETQRNKGNFPGRFSGRQFSNSRSEMNVSTLELGDSALYLCASSLGGQSSFTDTQYFGPGTRLTVL.

This clone was observed a handful of times. The chain couples TRBV6-5 to TRBJ2-7; possible D gene TRBD2, 5 bases. The ends were cut back, 10 bases at V and 2 bases at J, with 21 bases in the middle. CDR1 and CDR2 (germline): MNHEY, SVGAGI. CDR3 length: 15 amino acids. CDR3 DNA: TGTGCCACAGCGCCCTTCCGGGATGTCCCCTACGAGCAGTACTTC. Translation: CATAPFRDVPYEQYF.

The chain couples TRBV30 to TRBJ1-5, with 11 bases that match TRBD1. J lost 7 bases, V lost 2 bases, and 4 bases had no gene match. Germline V gene data show CDR1 as GTSNPN and CDR2 as SVGIG (reference sequence). This CDR3 region has 14 residues. This CDR3 reads CAWSRTGGRQPQHF. In DNA form, the CDR3 reads TGTGCCTGGAGTAGGACAGGGGGCAGGCAGCCCCAGCATTTT.

This clone was detected once. This chain uses TRBV30 with TRBJ1-6, with 7 positions matching TRBD1. Trimming cost V 8 bases and J 3 bases; bases outside gene matches: 1. Looked up from germline, CDR1 is GTSNPN and CDR2 is SVGIG (reference sequence). CDR3 length equals 12 residues. CDR3 amino acids: CARDSYNSPLHF. As DNA, the CDR3 is TGTGCCAGGGACAGCTATAATTCACCCCTCCACTTT.

V usage is TRBV6-5 and J usage is TRBJ2-7; D may be TRBD1 (5 bases). CDR3 size: 13 residues. CDR1 and CDR2 (germline): MNHEY, SVGAGI. V was cut by 6 bases and J by 3 bases, with 12 bases left in between. CDR3 loop: CASSQGANYEQYF. The CDR3 nucleotides are TGTGCCAGCAGCCAAGGGGCAAACTACGAGCAGTACTTC.

The rearrangement joins TRBV7-8 to TRBJ2-5; perhaps TRBD2 as D (7 bases). Deletions cut 4 bases from V and 3 bases from J, with 15 bases between. The CDR3 is made up of 15 amino acids. The V gene's germline CDR1 is SGHVS and CDR2 FQNEAQ. CDR3 sequence: CASSWGQGGEETQYF. Written as DNA, the CDR3 is TGTGCCAGCAGCTGGGGTCAAGGGGGGGAAGAGACCCAGTACTTC.

This sequence joins TRBV28 and TRBJ1-3, with 8 nucleotides matching TRBD1. After removal of 5 bases from V and 0 bases from J, the junction contained 12 bases not matched to a gene. The CDR3 totals 18 residues. Germline assignment: CDR1 MDHEN and CDR2 SYDVKM. The CDR3 DNA follows: TGTGCCAGCAGTCCAGGGACAGGATATTCGAGCTCTGGAAACACCATATATTTT. Protein product: CASSPGTGYSSSGNTIYF.

The V and J genes are TRBV5-4 and TRBJ2-2; 12 nucleotides agree with TRBD2. The germline CDR1 and CDR2 sequences are SGHNT and YYREEE (reference sequence). Germline trimming cut 4 bases from V and 4 bases from J; bases unmatched to any gene: 5. The CDR3 loop spans 16 amino acids. The CDR3: CASSATSGGPTGELFF. CDR3 sequence (DNA): TGTGCCAGCAGCGCGACTAGCGGGGGACCCACCGGGGAGCTGTTTTTT.

With respect to this clone: Other nucleotide sequences from this sample produce the same CDR3. The chain is built from TRBV5-1 and TRBJ1-5; TRBD1 agrees at 9 bases. This CDR3 comprises 14 residues. Germline CDR1 and CDR2: SGHRS and YFSETQ. V was clipped by 4 bases and J by 4 bases; unmatched bases: 3. The CDR3 coding sequence is TGCGCCAGCAGCCCCGGGACAGGGAATCAGCCCCAGCATTTT. Its translation: CASSPGTGNQPQHF.

This clone is a singleton in its sample. The genes are TRBV7-9 and TRBJ2-2; TRBD1 matches at 8 bases. The CDR3 extends over 15 amino acids. Germline assignment: CDR1 SEHNR and CDR2 FQNEAQ (reference sequence). The trim removed 5 bases at V and 2 bases at J, leaving 4 bases unmatched. CDR3 DNA sequence: TGTGCCAGCAGCCCAGGGGGCGCAAACACCGGGGAGCTGTTTTTT. Translated, it gives CASSPGGANTGELFF.

The gene calls are TRBV24-1 and TRBJ2-5; TRBD2 matches at 15 bases. V shed 3 bases, J shed 4 bases, and the junction held 8 bases outside the gene matches. Germline V gene sequence: CDR1 KGHDR, CDR2 SFDVKD. The CDR3 extends over 18 amino acids. The DNA for the CDR3 is TGTGCCACCAGTGATCCTAGGACTAGCGGGGGGGCAGGAGAGACCCAGTACTTC. This sequence encodes CATSDPRTSGGAGETQYF.

This clone was seen only once. The V and J genes are TRBV24-1 and TRBJ2-3; TRBD1 agrees at 7 bases. The CDR3 totals 18 residues. Germline loops: CDR1 KGHDR, CDR2 SFDVKD. V dropped 3 bases and J dropped 2; count of bases not matched to a gene: 13. The CDR3 DNA is TGTGCCACCAGTGATCCCAGAAGCCGGGACAGCTCCACAGATACGCAGTATTTT. It is translated as CATSDPRSRDSSTDTQYF.